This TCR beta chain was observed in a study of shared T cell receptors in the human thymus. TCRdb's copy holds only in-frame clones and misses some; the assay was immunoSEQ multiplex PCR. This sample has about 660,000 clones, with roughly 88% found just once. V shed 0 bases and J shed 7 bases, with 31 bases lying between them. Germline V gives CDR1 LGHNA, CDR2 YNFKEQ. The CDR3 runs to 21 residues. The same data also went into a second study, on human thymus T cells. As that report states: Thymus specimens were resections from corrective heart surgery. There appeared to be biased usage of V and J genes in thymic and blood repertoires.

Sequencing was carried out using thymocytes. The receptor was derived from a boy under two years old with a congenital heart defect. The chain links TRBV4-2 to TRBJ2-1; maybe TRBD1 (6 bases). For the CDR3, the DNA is TGTGCCAGCAGCCAAGATAGGGGGTCCCTCGGGACACCCAGAATGGGGAATGAGCAGTTCTTC. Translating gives CASSQDRGSLGTPRMGNEQFF.